The 14 T cell receptor beta chains below come from one sample, sequenced in a study of blood T cell repertoires in COVID-19. Sequenced by immunoSEQ multiplex PCR; TCRdb stores in-frame clones only, minus some. The data show 170,000 or so clones, 75% to 85% seen once. Source material: peripheral blood. These receptors were taken from a human donor in a cohort sampled during active COVID-19.

The chain uses TRBV4-2 and TRBJ2-3; the D gene is possibly TRBD2 (6 bases). V lost 4 bases to trimming and J lost 4 bases, with 18 bases between them. CDR3 length: 16 residues. The germline V gene has CDR1 LGHNA and CDR2 YNFKEQ. This CDR3 is CASSPRIPGEADTQYF. DNA of the CDR3: TGTGCCAGCAGCCCTCGGATACCCGGGGAGGCAGATACGCAGTATTTT.

The chain joins TRBV7-9 to TRBJ1-1; the match to TRBD1 covers 11 bases. The ends lost 3 bases at V and 4 bases at J; junction bases unmatched: 10. This CDR3 region has 17 residues. The germline V gene has CDR1 SEHNR and CDR2 FQNEAQ (reference sequence). CDR3: CASSFSGTGGLTTEAFF. CDR3 DNA sequence: TGTGCCAGCAGCTTCTCCGGGACAGGGGGTTTGACCACTGAAGCTTTCTTT.

The CDR3 nucleotides read TGTGCCAGCAGCGCTAACACCGGGGAGCTGTTTTTT. Translating gives CASSANTGELFF. This chain links TRBV9 with TRBJ2-2; D is uncertain. The CDR3 is 12 residues long. V was shortened by 3 bases and J by 2 bases, with 2 bases between the two germline ends. In germline, CDR1 is SGDLS, CDR2 YYNGEE.

The CDR3 here is CASSVGLADTDTQYF. CDR3 coding DNA: TGTGCCAGTAGTGTGGGACTAGCGGACACAGATACGCAGTATTTT. The chain carries TRBV19 and TRBJ2-3; TRBD2 aligns across 11 bases. There are 15 residues in the CDR3. Germline V gene lookup returns CDR1 LNHDA and CDR2 SQIVND (reference sequence). After removal of 5 bases from V and 2 bases from J, the junction contained 3 bases not matched to a gene.

The chain has TRBV6-5 and TRBJ1-2; possible D gene TRBD1, 5 bases. Trimming removed 2 bases from V and 8 bases from J, with 15 bases in between. The CDR3 extends over 14 amino acids. Germline loops: CDR1 MNHEY, CDR2 SVGAGI. CDR3 amino acids: CASSYAGTAGGYTF. CDR3 bases: TGTGCCAGCAGTTACGCCGGGACCGCGGGGGGCTACACCTTC.

The chain has TRBV9 and TRBJ2-7; 7 bases agree with TRBD2. The germline V gene encodes CDR1 SGDLS and CDR2 YYNGEE. After removal of 0 bases from V and 0 bases from J, the junction contained 3 bases not matched to a gene. The CDR3 runs 15 residues. The CDR3 nucleotides are TGTGCCAGCAGCGTAGAGGGCGGGGGCTCCTACGAGCAGTACTTC. Translation gives CASSVEGGGSYEQYF.

The chain couples TRBV7-9 to TRBJ2-7; 10 bases match TRBD1. The CDR3 is 14 residues long. Trimming cost V 0 bases and J 6 bases; bases outside gene matches: 2. Germline V CDR1 and CDR2: SEHNR, FQNEAQ (reference sequence). Here the CDR3 reads CASSLAGTGVEQYF. The CDR3 DNA reads as TGTGCCAGCAGCTTAGCCGGGACAGGGGTCGAGCAGTACTTC.

To note about this clone: The junction and the germline gene differ at one end; a read error may be behind it. The chain is built from TRBV11-2 and TRBJ2-7, with D possibly being TRBD2 (7 bases). The CDR3 sequence is 13 residues long. Germline CDR1 SGHAT, CDR2 FQNNGV. The CDR3 DNA reads TGTGCCCGCAGCTTAGGGGGGGGGTACGAGCAGTACTTC. Translating gives CARSLGGGYEQYF.

This chain links TRBV29-1 with TRBJ2-3; tentative D call: TRBD1 (5 bases). Trimming removed 3 bases from V and 3 bases from J, with 10 bases in between. CDR1 is SQVTM and CDR2 is ANQGSEA in the germline V gene. CDR3 length: 13 residues. This CDR3 reads CSVDGRATDTQYF. The CDR3 DNA sequence: TGCAGCGTTGACGGCAGGGCGACAGATACGCAGTATTTT.

The rearrangement uses TRBV28 and TRBJ1-1, with TRBD1 matching 9 bases. The CDR3 spans 15 residues. Germline CDR1 MDHEN, CDR2 SYDVKM. V lost 4 bases to trimming and J lost 7 bases; unmatched junction nucleotides: 10. The CDR3 nucleotides are TGTGCCAGCAGTTCGTACTTTGGACAGGGGAGTGAAGCTTTCTTT. Protein product: CASSSYFGQGSEAFF.

The CDR3 DNA is TGTGCCAGCATAACTGACGGGGGGTGGTACGAGCAGTACTTC. Residues: CASITDGGWYEQYF. The chain uses TRBV2 and TRBJ2-7; 7 positions agree with TRBD2. Germline V lookup: CDR1 SNHLY, CDR2 FYNNEI. The CDR3 loop spans 14 amino acids. V lost 7 bases to trimming and J lost 4 bases; unmatched junction nucleotides: 10.

V gene TRBV6-2 or TRBV6-3 combines with J gene TRBJ2-7; TRBD2 matches 16 bases. With V trimmed by 6 bases and J by 6 bases, 8 bases remained unmatched. Germline lookup yields CDR1 MNHEY and CDR2 SVGEGT. CDR3 length: 16 amino acids. This CDR3 is CASSRGLAGGPGEQYF. The CDR3 DNA sequence: TGTGCCAGCAGCAGGGGACTAGCGGGGGGGCCTGGCGAGCAGTACTTC.

This chain connects TRBV4-3 to TRBJ2-1, with 9 bases that match TRBD1. Germline assignment: CDR1 LGHNA and CDR2 YSLEER. Unmatched junction bases numbered 3, after V lost 0 bases and J lost 12 bases. The length of the CDR3 is 13 residues. The CDR3 spells CASSQEGQGRQFF. CDR3 nucleotides: TGCGCCAGCAGCCAAGAAGGACAGGGGAGGCAGTTCTTC.

The chain recombines TRBV12-5 with TRBJ2-7; 13 bases line up with TRBD2. Germline-derived CDR1 and CDR2 are LGHNT and FRNRAP. There are 17 residues in the CDR3. The trim removed 0 bases at V and 5 bases at J, leaving 7 bases unmatched. The CDR3 nucleotides read TGTGCTAGTGGTTTGGTAAACACTAGCGGGGGGGACCACGAGCAGTACTTC. Translation gives CASGLVNTSGGDHEQYF.